The 19 T cell receptor beta chains listed next were all sequenced from one sample in a study of graft-versus-host responses after intestinal transplantation. Profiled with immunoSEQ multiplex PCR; TCRdb holds only in-frame clones, not every one. The sample holds over 90,000 clones, 91% seen once. These receptors have no identified antigens. The sample in question was unstimulated CD4+ T cells sorted from spleen or lymph node cells, obtained before transplant. The receptors shown here come from a human donor who was the organ donor for an intestinal transplant.

V usage is TRBV9 and J usage is TRBJ1-5; TRBD1 agrees at 7 bases. The CDR3 runs to 20 residues. The V gene's germline CDR1 is SGDLS and CDR2 YYNGEE. After removal of 3 bases from V and 0 bases from J, the junction contained 18 bases not matched to a gene. The CDR3 spells CASSASRRTGFTYSNQPQHF. DNA for the CDR3: TGTGCCAGCAGCGCATCACGACGGACAGGCTTTACATATAGCAATCAGCCCCAGCATTTT.

The chain carries TRBV4-1 and TRBJ1-1; D possibly corresponds to TRBD1 (5 bases). This CDR3 comprises 17 residues. Trimming removed 1 base at V and 2 bases at J, with 17 bases between. Looked up from germline, CDR1 is MGHRA and CDR2 is YSYEKL. The CDR3 coding sequence is TGCGCCAGCAGCCAAGGCGTGGGGCAGACATTTAACACTGAAGCTTTCTTT. Translated, it gives CASSQGVGQTFNTEAFF.

This chain uses TRBV6-5 with TRBJ2-1, with D unresolved. The ends were cut back, 4 bases at V and 9 bases at J, with 19 bases in the middle. Germline CDR1 is MNHEY and CDR2 is SVGAGI. The CDR3 consists of 15 residues. The chain's CDR3 is CASSSSSFIEVEQFF. CDR3 coding DNA: TGTGCCAGCAGTTCGTCTAGTTTTATTGAAGTTGAGCAGTTCTTC.

This chain connects TRBV6-4 to TRBJ2-2, with 7 bases that match TRBD2. The J segment lost 0 bases and the V segment lost 8 bases, leaving 12 bases of the junction unmatched. This CDR3 is built from 17 residues. The germline V gene encodes CDR1 MRHNA and CDR2 SNTAGT. The CDR3 region has the DNA TGTGCCAGCCAAAGCCCGAGACTAGCCGCGAACACCGGGGAGCTGTTTTTT. Protein sequence: CASQSPRLAANTGELFF.

This chain uses TRBV19 with TRBJ2-3; 9 bases map to TRBD2. The CDR3 loop spans 15 amino acids. V lost 4 bases, J lost 2 bases, and 4 bases stayed unmatched. Germline CDR1 reads LNHDA; CDR2 reads SQIVND (reference sequence). In nucleotides, the CDR3 is TGTGCCAGTAGTAAGCTAGCGGGGTTCACAGATACGCAGTATTTT. Translating gives CASSKLAGFTDTQYF.

The chain links TRBV4-2 to TRBJ1-2; maybe TRBD1 (6 bases). CDR3 length equals 16 residues. CDR1 and CDR2 (germline): LGHNA, YNFKEQ. Trimming stripped 1 base from V and 5 bases from J, with 17 bases between. As DNA, the CDR3 is TGTGCCAGCAGCCAAGGTACAGGGACCTCCGGATATGGCTACACCTTC. Translated, it gives CASSQGTGTSGYGYTF.

This chain connects TRBV5-6 to TRBJ2-3; D uncertain. The CDR3 spans 15 residues. V gave up 1 base and J gave up 2 bases, with 11 bases separating them. Germline V lookup: CDR1 SGHDT, CDR2 YYEEEE. The CDR3 protein is CASSLNLGFTDTQYF. Written as DNA, the CDR3 is TGTGCCAGCAGCTTGAACCTGGGCTTCACAGATACGCAGTATTTT.

This chain joins TRBV27 and TRBJ1-1; D call uncertain. Germline lookup yields CDR1 MNHEY and CDR2 SMNVEV (reference sequence). The CDR3 sequence is 14 residues long. V was shortened by 3 bases and J by 3 bases, with 11 bases between the two germline ends. The CDR3 DNA follows: TGTGCCAGCAGTTTTACAGCGGGGTACACTGAAGCTTTCTTT. This encodes CASSFTAGYTEAFF.

This clone appeared a single time. The chain links TRBV28 to TRBJ1-1; no definite D call. There are 10 residues in the CDR3. The V and J ends lost 10 bases and 3 bases respectively, with 6 bases between them. Germline lookup yields CDR1 MDHEN and CDR2 SYDVKM. CDR3: CAIEDTEAFF. DNA of the CDR3: TGTGCCATCGAGGACACTGAAGCTTTCTTT.

The V and J genes are TRBV30 and TRBJ2-2; D might be TRBD2 (6 bases). CDR3 length: 15 amino acids. V lost 4 bases and J lost 4, with 16 bases in between. Germline-derived CDR1 and CDR2 are GTSNPN and SVGIG (reference sequence). This CDR3 reads CAWIALGGFTGELFF. CDR3 nucleotide sequence: TGTGCCTGGATAGCCCTGGGGGGATTCACCGGGGAGCTGTTTTTT.

The rearrangement uses TRBV7-6 and TRBJ2-1; TRBD2 aligns across 10 bases. The J segment lost 4 bases and the V segment lost 4 bases, leaving 10 bases of the junction unmatched. The CDR3 is 17 amino acids. Looked up from germline, CDR1 is SGHVS and CDR2 is FNYEAQ. CDR3 DNA sequence: TGTGCCAGCAGCTCCATAGGTCTAGCGGGGGCTTACAATGAGCAGTTCTTC. The encoded protein is CASSSIGLAGAYNEQFF.

The CDR3 protein is CASSPPRWDRALMNTEAFF. CDR3 nucleotide sequence: TGTGCCAGCAGCCCGCCGAGGTGGGACAGGGCTCTTATGAACACTGAAGCTTTCTTT. The chain carries TRBV7-8 and TRBJ1-1; 9 positions match TRBD1. The germline gives CDR1 SGHVS, CDR2 FQNEAQ. After removal of 5 bases from V and 0 bases from J, the junction contained 16 bases not matched to a gene. This CDR3 is built from 19 residues. The entire variable domain, with the rest obtained from reference TRBV7-8 and TRBJ1-1, is as follows: GAGVSQSPRYKVAKRGQDVALRCDPISGHVSLFWYQQALGQGPEFLTYFQNEAQLDKSGLPSDRFFAERPEGSVSTLKIQRTQQEDSAVYLCASSPPRWDRALMNTEAFFGQGTRLTVV.

This sequence joins TRBV6-5 and TRBJ2-7; TRBD1 agrees at 7 bases. Germline CDR1 MNHEY, CDR2 SVGAGI. The CDR3 has 15 residues. Trimming at V came to 5 bases and at J to 7 bases, leaving 14 bases not matched to a gene. CDR3 sequence: CASSPPTYRDREQYF. Here the CDR3 DNA reads TGTGCCAGCAGTCCCCCCACCTACCGGGACAGAGAGCAGTACTTC.

DNA of the CDR3: TGTGCCAGCAGCCCCCTACGGGTCGCGGGACCCACGAACACTGAAGCTTTCTTT. Protein: CASSPLRVAGPTNTEAFF. The gene calls are TRBV7-9 and TRBJ1-1; D may be TRBD1 (5 bases). This CDR3 has 18 residues. Germline V gene data show CDR1 as SEHNR and CDR2 as FQNEAQ (reference sequence). Trimming stripped 5 bases from V and 1 base from J, with 23 bases between.

The chain couples TRBV6-1 to TRBJ1-5, with D possibly TRBD1 on 6 matching bases. The CDR3 runs to 15 residues. Germline V CDR1 and CDR2: MNHNS, SASEGT. The germline V and J ends were trimmed by 3 bases and 2 bases, with 11 bases remaining between them. The CDR3 coding sequence is TGTGCCAGCAGTGAGGGGGGGGCGGGCAATCAGCCCCAGCATTTT. Its translation: CASSEGGAGNQPQHF.

A single count supports this clone. The chain joins TRBV7-3 to TRBJ2-3, with D unresolved. The CDR3 loop spans 14 amino acids. Germline assignment: CDR1 SGHTA and CDR2 FQGTGA. The V and J ends lost 2 bases and 0 bases respectively, with 6 bases between them. The CDR3 coding sequence is TGTGCCAGCAGCTTATGGGCTAGCACAGATACGCAGTATTTT. Translation: CASSLWASTDTQYF.

This chain links TRBV4-1 with TRBJ1-1, with D possibly TRBD1 on 5 matching bases. The V end lost 1 base, the J end lost 11 bases, and 17 bases lay between the germline ends. From germline, CDR1 is MGHRA and CDR2 YSYEKL. This CDR3 contains 14 residues. This CDR3 reads CASSQAGWSIPAFF. The CDR3, as DNA: TGCGCCAGCAGCCAAGCAGGGTGGTCTATTCCGGCTTTCTTT.

This clone has only one observation. This chain joins TRBV18 and TRBJ1-1, with 8 bases that match TRBD1. CDR3 length: 13 residues. With V trimmed by 6 bases and J by 4 bases, 4 bases remained unmatched. CDR1 is KGHSH and CDR2 is LQKENI in the germline V gene. The CDR3 region is CASSWTGTTEAFF. In DNA form, the CDR3 reads TGTGCCAGCTCGTGGACAGGGACCACTGAAGCTTTCTTT.

This clone has just one count. The CDR3 DNA sequence: TGCGCCAGCAGCCAAGTGCGGGGGGGAACGTGGCCCTACGAGCAGTACTTC. Protein sequence: CASSQVRGGTWPYEQYF. The J gene is TRBJ2-7, the V gene TRBV4-1; 9 bases fit TRBD2. J lost 2 bases, V lost 1 base, and 9 bases had no gene match. Per germline, CDR1 MGHRA and CDR2 YSYEKL. CDR3 length: 17 amino acids.